This TCR beta chain was identified in a study of early T cells in non-severe SARS-CoV-2 infection (dated by TCRdb to the early 2020s). With respect to the entire study: TCR sequencing used bulk RNA from unsorted whole blood, so alpha and beta chains could not be paired. General findings and caveats noted by the study authors: VDJdb matching was skewed toward anti-spike CD8 responses and likely underestimated virus-specific expansions by missing private and CD4 specificities.

Reading from cysteine to phenylalanine, the CDR3 counts 13 amino acids. The sequence is cut down to CDR3 DNA, 39 bases in frame from base 1. V gives up 5 bases and J gives up 1 base, and the segment between their germline ends measures 12 bases. CDR1 and CDR2 were assigned from the germline V gene as SQVTM and ANQGSEA. In this sample, this clonotype turned up many times. It has no known antigen specificity. Within one base of it there is no much larger clone, and no base qualities were kept. This was a case-control study nested in a cohort of healthcare workers in London, UK, who had nasopharyngeal swab PCR tests and blood samples taken every week. Healthcare workers were recruited between 23 and 31 March 2020, during the week of the UK lockdown, and were followed weekly for up to roughly 15 weeks. Library prep was done by 5' RACE. The data were produced on a NextSeq 500. The TCR library protocol attached unique molecular identifiers to individual cDNA molecules to correct for sequencing error and PCR bias. TCR alpha and beta chains were both sequenced, and the abundances of alpha and beta sequences in each sample were closely correlated with each other. Regarding the original processing steps: Decombinator V4 was used to annotate TCR sequences for V gene, J gene and CDR3. TCRs were defined as expanded if a significant change between any two time points was detected under a Poisson model with p below 0.0001. TCR abundances were normalised to the total number of TCRs sequenced per sample and were expressed as counts per million. TRAV1-2 paired with TRAJ12, TRAJ20 or TRAJ33 defined MAIT TCRs, while TRAV10 paired with TRAJ18 defined iNKT TCRs. VDJdb, accessed 1 November 2021, was searched for CMV, EBV and SARS-CoV-2 annotated TCRs, with TCRs annotated for multiple antigens excluded. The public reads were reprocessed in TCRdb via fastp at Q25 and MiXCR, keeping in-frame beta chains. Rows are combined by CDR3 protein, so each entry shows the most common genes and DNA. V and J calls and clone size were set by TCRdb, not the authors. Present in this sample are around 78,000 distinct CDR3 sequences, 10% of which were seen just once. The ten largest account for around 8% of the sample.

The specimen comprised whole blood, sampled at baseline. The sequence is built from TRBV29-1 and TRBJ2-7; the D gene is not confidently resolved. The receptor was isolated from an adult who was a healthcare worker with PCR-confirmed SARS-CoV-2 infection or an uninfected control (not recorded which). CDR3 loop: CSVLIGRSYEQYF. DNA sequence: TGCAGCGTTTTAATAGGCAGGTCCTACGAGCAGTACTTC.